Listed below are T cell receptor beta chains from one sample, sequenced in a study of blood T cell repertoires in COVID-19. The protocol was immunoSEQ multiplex PCR, while the TCRdb copy is restricted to in-frame clones and leaves out a portion. The data contain more than 300,000 clones, more than 85% of them seen just once; the ten biggest clones take up around 0.86%. The sample consisted of PBMCs or T cells enriched from blood (not recorded which). The receptor source for this set is a woman in her forties who had been exposed to COVID-19. The CDR3 runs from the conserved cysteine through the conserved F or W. D genes are given only for firm matches. The size of a clone is reported for some rows only, either as once, few or many, or as a class for expanded clones.

cdr3_aa cdr3_nt j_call v_call d_call clone_size cdr3_length
CASSNSASSYEQYF TGTGCCAGCAGCAACAGTGCGAGCTCCTACGAGCAGTACTTC TRBJ2-7 TRBV7-9 NA NA 14
CASSLRTSGSVGDTQYF TGTGCCAGCAGCCTCCGGACTAGCGGGAGTGTTGGAGATACGCAGTATTTT TRBJ2-3 TRBV7-8 TRBD2 NA 17
CASSRAGASYEQYF TGCGCCAGCAGCCGAGCGGGGGCTAGCTACGAGCAGTACTTC TRBJ2-7 TRBV5-1 TRBD2 few 14
CATSQPLIRLAAPPYEQYF TGTGCCACCAGTCAGCCACTGATAAGACTAGCGGCCCCCCCTTACGAGCAGTACTTC TRBJ2-7 TRBV24-1 TRBD2 NA 19
CASSTGQGFEKLFF TGTGCCAGTAGTACGGGACAGGGGTTTGAAAAACTGTTTTTT TRBJ1-4 TRBV19 TRBD1 NA 14
CASSKGEGPANYGYTF TGTGCCAGCAGCAAAGGGGAGGGGCCAGCTAACTATGGCTACACCTTC TRBJ1-2 TRBV21-1 NA NA 16
CASSSGLAGAIYEQYF TGTGCCAGCAGCTCGGGACTAGCGGGGGCCATCTACGAGCAGTACTTC TRBJ2-7 TRBV7-9 TRBD2 NA 16
CSVREGYTF TGCAGCGTACGGGAGGGCTACACCTTC TRBJ1-2 TRBV29-1 NA NA 9
CASSVPRQGVYNEQFF TGTGCCAGCAGCGTTCCCCGACAGGGGGTGTACAATGAGCAGTTCTTC TRBJ2-1 TRBV9 TRBD1 NA 16
CASSSGGSSYNEQFF TGCGCCAGCAGTAGCGGGGGGAGCTCCTACAATGAGCAGTTCTTC TRBJ2-1 TRBV10-1 TRBD2 few 15
CASSEGQNTEAFF TGTGCCAGCAGTGAAGGTCAGAACACTGAAGCTTTCTTT TRBJ1-1 TRBV6-1 NA NA 13
CASSMASGSSYEQYF TGTGCCAGTAGTATGGCTAGCGGAAGCTCCTACGAGCAGTACTTC TRBJ2-7 TRBV19 TRBD2 NA 15
CASSPGTGRYGYTF TGTGCCAGCAGTCCCGGGACAGGGAGGTATGGCTACACCTTC TRBJ1-2 TRBV28 TRBD1 NA 14
CASSSRGQGPLKDGYTF TGTGCCAGCAGCTCTCGGGGACAGGGGCCGTTAAAGGATGGCTACACCTTC TRBJ1-2 TRBV5-4 TRBD1 NA 17
CSARDIYGYTF TGCAGTGCTAGAGATATCTATGGCTACACCTTC TRBJ1-2 TRBV20-1 NA NA 11
CASSRIADVSYEQYF TGTGCCAGCAGTCGGATAGCGGACGTGTCCTACGAGCAGTACTTC TRBJ2-7 TRBV7-2 NA NA 15
CASSWGLAGDTQYF TGTGCCAGCAGTTGGGGACTAGCGGGAGATACGCAGTATTTT TRBJ2-3 TRBV7-2 TRBD2 NA 14
CSASRSSLGNTIYF TGCAGTGCTAGTCGGTCCTCTCTCGGAAACACCATATATTTT TRBJ1-3 TRBV20-1 NA NA 14
CASSQGTGGYEQYF TGTGCCAGCAGCCAGGGGACAGGCGGATACGAGCAGTACTTC TRBJ2-7 TRBV7-3 TRBD1 NA 14
CAWSVQGQNSPLHF TGTGCCTGGAGTGTACAGGGGCAAAATTCACCCCTCCACTTT TRBJ1-6 TRBV30 TRBD1 NA 14
CASSLSGKSNQPQHF TGCGCCAGCAGCTTGTCAGGGAAAAGCAATCAGCCCCAGCATTTT TRBJ1-5 TRBV5-1 NA NA 15
CATSRAISGGPYNEQFF TGTGCCACCAGCAGAGCCATCAGCGGGGGGCCCTACAATGAGCAGTTCTTC TRBJ2-1 TRBV15 TRBD2 few 17
CASSPGDIGVRGYTF TGTGCCAGCAGCCCCGGGGACATAGGAGTGAGGGGCTACACCTTC TRBJ1-2 TRBV7-2 NA NA 15
CASSLWQGYGYTF TGTGCCAGCAGCTTATGGCAGGGTTATGGCTACACCTTC TRBJ1-2 TRBV7-9 NA once 13